Listed below are T cell receptor beta chains from one sample, sequenced in a study of T cell responses to AZD1222 COVID-19 vaccine. Generated by immunoSEQ multiplex PCR, the TCRdb table keeps only in-frame clones and is missing some. The sample consists of 100,000 to 150,000 clones, more than 85% of them appearing once. The sample here was peripheral blood, taken on day 0 of MenACWY control vaccination. The receptors were gathered from an adult in good health. Both conserved end residues are part of each CDR3. The order of the fields is D gene, V gene, clone size, J gene, CDR3 DNA, CDR3 protein. D genes are given only for firm matches. Clone size is given for some rows only: seen once, a few or many times, or a class if the clone is expanded.

NA	TRBV20-1	NA	TRBJ2-7	TGCAGTGCTAGAGATTTGAACGAGCAGTACTTC	CSARDLNEQYF
NA	TRBV13	NA	TRBJ1-3	TGTGCCAGCAGCCACTCTGGAAACACCATATATTTT	CASSHSGNTIYF
TRBD1	TRBV18	NA	TRBJ1-3	TGTGCCAGCTCACCAGGACAGGGCTACAGCTCTGGAAACACCATATATTTT	CASSPGQGYSSGNTIYF
NA	TRBV2	NA	TRBJ1-5	TGTGCCAGCAGTATAAACAGGGATCAGCCCCAGCATTTT	CASSINRDQPQHF
TRBD2	TRBV5-4	NA	TRBJ2-2	TGTGCCAGCAGCACGGGACTAGCTGTTCGCGGGGAGCTGTTTTTT	CASSTGLAVRGELFF
NA	TRBV29-1	NA	TRBJ1-2	TGCAGCGTTGAGTCCGTAAGCTATGGCTACACCTTC	CSVESVSYGYTF
NA	TRBV6-5	NA	TRBJ2-7	TGTGCCAGCAGGGCCCCCGCCGGGAACTACGAGCAGTACTTC	CASRAPAGNYEQYF
NA	TRBV11-3	NA	TRBJ1-5	TGTGCCAGCAGCCCGGGGTCGAATCAGCCCCAGCATTTT	CASSPGSNQPQHF
TRBD2	TRBV5-1	NA	TRBJ2-1	TGCGCCAGCAGCACGTCCGGGACTAGCGGGATCGAGAAAAAGCAGTTCTTC	CASSTSGTSGIEKKQFF
TRBD2	TRBV6-9	NA	TRBJ2-7	TGTGCCAGCAGTTCCTGGGGCGCGGGAGCGAATAAAGATACCTACGAGCAGTACTTC	CASSSWGAGANKDTYEQYF
NA	TRBV6-5	NA	TRBJ2-3	TGTGCCAGCAGTTTTGGCACAGATACGCAGTATTTT	CASSFGTDTQYF
NA	TRBV9	NA	TRBJ2-1	TGTGCCAGCAGCGGTCAGGGTGGGGGGTACAATGAGCAGTTCTTC	CASSGQGGGYNEQFF
NA	TRBV7-6	NA	TRBJ2-1	TGTGCCAGCAGCGCGTCTGGGGGGCCGAATGAGCAGTTCTTC	CASSASGGPNEQFF
TRBD1	TRBV28	NA	TRBJ1-5	TGTGCCACCAAAGGGACAGGGGAGAATCAGCCCCAGCATTTT	CATKGTGENQPQHF
NA	TRBV4-2	NA	TRBJ2-3	TGTGCCAGCAGCGGATTACAGGGCGGTTTTTCAGATACGCAGTATTTT	CASSGLQGGFSDTQYF
TRBD1	TRBV9	few	TRBJ1-6	TGTGCCAGCAGCGGATCCGCCGGGACAGACTATAATTCACCCCTCCACTTT	CASSGSAGTDYNSPLHF
TRBD2	TRBV11-2	NA	TRBJ2-7	TGTGCCAGCAGCTCCGTCACTAGCGTGGGCTACGAGCAGTACTTC	CASSSVTSVGYEQYF